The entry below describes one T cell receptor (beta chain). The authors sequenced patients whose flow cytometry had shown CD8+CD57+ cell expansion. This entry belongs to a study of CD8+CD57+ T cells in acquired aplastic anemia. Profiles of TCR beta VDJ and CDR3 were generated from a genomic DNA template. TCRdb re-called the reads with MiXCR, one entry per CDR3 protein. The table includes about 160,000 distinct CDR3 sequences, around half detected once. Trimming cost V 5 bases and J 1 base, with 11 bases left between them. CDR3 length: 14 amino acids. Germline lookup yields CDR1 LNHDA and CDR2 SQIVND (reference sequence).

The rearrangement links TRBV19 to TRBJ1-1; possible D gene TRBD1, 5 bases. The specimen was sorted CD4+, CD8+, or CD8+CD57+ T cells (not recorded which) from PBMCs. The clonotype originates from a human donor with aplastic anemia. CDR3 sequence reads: CASSSSGTNTEAFF. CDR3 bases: TGTGCCAGTAGTTCGAGCGGGACGAACACTGAAGCTTTCTTT.